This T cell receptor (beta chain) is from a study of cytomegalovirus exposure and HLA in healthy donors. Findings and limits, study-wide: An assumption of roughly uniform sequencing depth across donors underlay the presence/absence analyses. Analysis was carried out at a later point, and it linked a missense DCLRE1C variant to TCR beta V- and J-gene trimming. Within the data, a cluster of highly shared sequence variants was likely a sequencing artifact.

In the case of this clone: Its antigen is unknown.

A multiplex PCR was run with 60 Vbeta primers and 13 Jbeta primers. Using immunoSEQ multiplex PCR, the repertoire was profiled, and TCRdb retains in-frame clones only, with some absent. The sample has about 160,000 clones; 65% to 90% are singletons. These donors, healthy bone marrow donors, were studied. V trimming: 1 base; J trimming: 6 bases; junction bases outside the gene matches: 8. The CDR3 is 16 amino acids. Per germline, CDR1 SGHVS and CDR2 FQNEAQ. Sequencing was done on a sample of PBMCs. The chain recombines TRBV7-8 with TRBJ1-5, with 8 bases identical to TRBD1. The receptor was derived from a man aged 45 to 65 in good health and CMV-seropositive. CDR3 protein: CASSLVSTGGGQPQHF. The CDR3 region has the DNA TGTGCCAGCAGCTTAGTTAGTACAGGGGGAGGTCAGCCCCAGCATTTT.